One sample yielded the 9 T cell receptor beta chains listed below, sequenced in a study of cytomegalovirus exposure and HLA in healthy donors. The primer mix had 60 Vbeta and 13 Jbeta primers. Libraries were prepared by immunoSEQ multiplex PCR; TCRdb keeps only in-frame clonotypes and omits some of them. Of some 120,000 clones in the sample, less than 85% were seen once. The sample taken for sequencing was PBMCs. These receptors were obtained from a man in his forties in good health and CMV-seronegative.

The chain carries TRBV28 and TRBJ2-3; TRBD2 agrees at 11 bases. The CDR3 consists of 15 residues. V lost 4 bases, J lost 4 bases, and 4 bases stayed unmatched. Germline CDR1 is MDHEN and CDR2 is SYDVKM. The CDR3 DNA sequence: TGTGCCAGCAGTTACACTAGCGGGAGCCCAGATACGCAGTATTTT. As protein: CASSYTSGSPDTQYF.

The rearrangement joins TRBV18 to TRBJ2-7; no reliable D call. Trimming stripped 5 bases from V and 1 base from J, with 9 bases between. The CDR3 consists of 13 residues. In germline, CDR1 is KGHSH, CDR2 LQKENI. The CDR3: CASSYSESYEQYF. CDR3 coding DNA: TGTGCCAGCTCATACTCGGAGTCCTACGAGCAGTACTTC.

This clone was seen a single time. V gene TRBV13 combines with J gene TRBJ2-7; possibly TRBD2 for D (6 bases). This CDR3 contains 16 residues. Germline V gives CDR1 PRHDT, CDR2 FYEKMQ (reference sequence). Trimming left V 5 bases short and J 0 bases short, with 17 bases between. CDR3 sequence reads: CASSQRLGGSSYEQYF. The CDR3 DNA reads as TGTGCCAGCAGCCAACGTCTTGGGGGGAGCTCCTACGAGCAGTACTTC.

This clone appeared a few times. The chain combines TRBV7-2 with TRBJ2-2; no firm D call. This CDR3 region has 12 residues. Trimming shortened V by 5 bases and J by 2 bases, and 3 bases separated the two germline ends. Per the germline V gene, CDR1 is SGHTA and CDR2 is FQGNSA. CDR3 in amino acids: CASSLNTGELFF. The CDR3 bases are TGTGCCAGCAGCCTTAACACCGGGGAGCTGTTTTTT.

The V and J genes are TRBV4-1 and TRBJ1-1; D perhaps matches TRBD1 (6 bases). Trimming shortened V by 2 bases and J by 0 bases, and 16 bases separated the two germline ends. The CDR3 covers 17 residues. Germline values: CDR1 MGHRA, CDR2 YSYEKL. In DNA form, the CDR3 reads TGCGCCAGCAGCCAACTACAGGGATCCTACATGAACACTGAAGCTTTCTTT. Its translation is CASSQLQGSYMNTEAFF.

The rearrangement links TRBV7-2 to TRBJ2-1; 13 bases map to TRBD2. V lost 3 bases and J lost 5; bases outside the gene matches: 7. Germline CDR1 and CDR2: SGHTA and FQGNSA. This CDR3 has 17 residues. The CDR3 protein is CASSFWTSGGRDNEQFF. CDR3 bases: TGTGCCAGCAGCTTTTGGACTAGCGGGGGTCGGGACAATGAGCAGTTCTTC.

This chain uses TRBV6-1 with TRBJ1-5; D unclear. Germline-derived CDR1 and CDR2 are MNHNS and SASEGT. Trimming shortened V by 7 bases and J by 0 bases, and 10 bases separated the two germline ends. This CDR3 is 14 amino acids long. This CDR3 is CASIPELSNQPQHF. CDR3 nucleotide sequence: TGTGCCAGCATTCCGGAGCTTAGCAATCAGCCCCAGCATTTT.

The J gene is TRBJ1-2, the V gene TRBV4-1, with a tentative D call TRBD1 (5 bases). This CDR3 has 14 residues. Trimming left V 0 bases short and J 5 bases short, with 10 bases between. Germline V gene sequence: CDR1 MGHRA, CDR2 YSYEKL. CDR3 sequence: CASSQDDGGYGYTF. In nucleotides, the CDR3 is TGCGCCAGCAGCCAAGACGACGGGGGATATGGCTACACCTTC.

This sequence joins TRBV6-1 and TRBJ1-3; D unclear. The CDR3 is 16 amino acids. V was shortened by 2 bases and J by 4 bases, with 15 bases between the two germline ends. The V gene's germline CDR1 is MNHNS and CDR2 SASEGT. CDR3 in amino acids: CASSEYGGSGGNTIYF. The CDR3 DNA is TGTGCCAGCAGTGAATACGGTGGTTCAGGAGGAAACACCATATATTTT.